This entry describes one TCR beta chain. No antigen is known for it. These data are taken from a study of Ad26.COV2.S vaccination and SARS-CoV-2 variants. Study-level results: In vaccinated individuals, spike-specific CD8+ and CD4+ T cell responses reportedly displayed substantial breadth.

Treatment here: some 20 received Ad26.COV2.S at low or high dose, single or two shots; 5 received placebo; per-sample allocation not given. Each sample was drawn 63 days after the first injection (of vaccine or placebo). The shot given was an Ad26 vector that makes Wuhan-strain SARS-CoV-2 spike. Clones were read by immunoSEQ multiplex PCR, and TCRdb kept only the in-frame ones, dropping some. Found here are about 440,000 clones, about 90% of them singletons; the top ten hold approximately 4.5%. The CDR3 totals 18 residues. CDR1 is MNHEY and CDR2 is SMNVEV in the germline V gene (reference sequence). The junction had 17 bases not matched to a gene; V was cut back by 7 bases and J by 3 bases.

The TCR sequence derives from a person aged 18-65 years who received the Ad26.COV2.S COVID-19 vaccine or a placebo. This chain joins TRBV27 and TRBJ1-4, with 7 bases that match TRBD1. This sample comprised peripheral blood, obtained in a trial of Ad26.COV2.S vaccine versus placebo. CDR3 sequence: CASKYGQERSRANEKLFF. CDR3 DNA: TGTGCCAGCAAATACGGACAGGAAAGGTCTAGGGCTAATGAAAAACTGTTTTTT.